This T cell receptor (beta chain) was recorded in a study of T cell repertoires in cytomegalovirus infection. Study-wide context: Use of recently identified HLA-C-restricted and well-studied HLA-B-restricted CMV epitopes was part of the study. Public TCR beta signature analysis indicated the presence of both CMV infection and matching HLA type.

Findings and caveats of the study: Dominant in the ex vivo response were TCR beta clonotypes restricted by HLA-C and specific for CMV. CMV carriers having the relevant HLA were flagged by cumulative public TCR beta family frequency.

Each CDR3 protein gets one entry after TCRdb re-called the reads with MiXCR. The sample consists of nearly 700,000 distinct CDR3 sequences, 30% to 35% of them appearing once. The germline V gene has CDR1 SGHDN and CDR2 FVKESK. The CDR3 runs 13 residues. Comment on this clonotype: The antigen is not known. The junction does not match germline at one end; this may be a read error.

The sequence was obtained from a human donor in good health (CMV status not recorded). Some clones in this sample may be carry-over from other donors' samples. Sequencing used cultured PBMCs, obtained from culture after CMV antigen stimulation. The genes are TRBV14 and TRBJ2-5, with D possibly called TRBD1 or TRBD2 (5 bases each). The CDR3 nucleotides read TGTGCCAGCGGACGGGGACCTCAAGAGACCCAGTGCTTC. Its translation is CASGRGPQETQCF.